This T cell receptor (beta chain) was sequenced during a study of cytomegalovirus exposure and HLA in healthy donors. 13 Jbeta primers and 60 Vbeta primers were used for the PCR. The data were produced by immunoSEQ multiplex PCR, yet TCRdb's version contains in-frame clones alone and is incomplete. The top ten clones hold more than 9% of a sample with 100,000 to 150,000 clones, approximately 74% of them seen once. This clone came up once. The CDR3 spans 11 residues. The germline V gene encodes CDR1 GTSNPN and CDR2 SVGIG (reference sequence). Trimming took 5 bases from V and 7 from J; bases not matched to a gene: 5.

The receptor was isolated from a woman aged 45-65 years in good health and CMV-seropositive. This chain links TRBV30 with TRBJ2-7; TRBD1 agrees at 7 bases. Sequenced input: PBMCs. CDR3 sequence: CAWDRVQEQYF. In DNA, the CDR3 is TGTGCCTGGGACAGGGTGCAGGAGCAGTACTTC.